The clone carrying this T cell receptor beta chain was picked up many times. Its specificity is unknown. The data belong to a study of Graves' ophthalmopathy and Graves' hyperthyroidism. Findings and caveats of the study: A majority of expanded thyroid clonotypes exceeding 0.001 frequency were likewise present in blood.

Amplification of TCR beta CDR3 regions used RNA transcripts. The first-round RT-PCR employed HTBI primers together with the Qiagen OneStep RT-PCR kit. A multiplex PCR was then performed as the second round. Each CDR3 protein gets one entry after TCRdb re-called the multiplex PCR reads with MiXCR. Of 350,000 or so distinct CDR3 sequences in the sample, 15% to 20% are singletons; the top ten hold 12%. V trimming: 4 bases; J trimming: 0 bases; junction bases outside the gene matches: 4. CDR3 size: 15 residues. The sequenced sample consisted of peripheral blood. The chain has TRBV12-3 or TRBV12-4 and TRBJ2-7; 9 nucleotides align to TRBD2. The receptor was derived from an adult man with Graves' ophthalmopathy. CDR3 residues: CASSSKTSGSYEQYF. The CDR3 region has the DNA TGTGCCAGCAGTTCCAAGACTAGCGGCTCCTACGAGCAGTACTTC.